This paragraph reports one T cell receptor (beta chain). What it binds is not known. Trimming shortened V by 5 bases and J by 2 bases, and 13 bases separated the two germline ends. Germline lookup yields CDR1 DFQATT and CDR2 SNEGSKA (reference sequence). The CDR3 runs 13 residues. This sample stems from a study of T-cell memory formation after mild COVID-19. Across the study: In these data, TCR clusters were largely donor specific.

Study-wide points: The second-wave clones peaking on day 37 were not confirmed as SARS-CoV-2-specific. Whereas later expanders leaned CD4+, clones contracting day 15 to 85 showed a balanced CD4/CD8 makeup.

MiXCR, run by TCRdb on the 5' RACE reads, gives a single entry per CDR3 protein. Among around 420,000 distinct CDR3 sequences, roughly 24% were seen once, and the ten largest hold about 8.7%. Sequenced material: PBMCs or a T cell subset sorted from them (not recorded which). This TCR was sampled from an adult woman who had mild COVID-19 (a few samples of this study predate the infection). Cell type and time point are not known. The chain employs TRBV20-1 and TRBJ2-7, with D possibly TRBD1 on 6 matching bases. CDR3 bases: TGCAGTGCTTCCCGACAGGTGCCCTACGAGCAGTACTTC. Translated, it gives CSASRQVPYEQYF.